This T cell receptor beta chain was recovered during a study of T-cell memory formation after mild COVID-19. For the study at large: Each donor largely had its own TCR clusters. Study outcomes and limitations: Later expanders leaned toward CD4+, whereas clones contracting from day 15 to 85 were balanced CD4/CD8. The finding that pre-infection memory included some responding clones suggested that cross-reactive memory joined.

The sample holds a few counts of this clonotype. Its antigen is still unknown. After 5'RACE with constant-segment primers, TCR alpha and TCR beta cDNA libraries carrying sample barcodes and UMIs were obtained. TCRdb independently ran MiXCR on the 5' RACE reads; one entry per CDR3 protein. The sample records 350,000 to 500,000 distinct CDR3 sequences, more than 15% being singletons. Trimming removed 6 bases at V and 8 bases at J, with 11 bases between. This CDR3 has 12 residues. This sequence joins TRBV12-3 or TRBV12-4 and TRBJ2-1; D might be TRBD2 (6 bases). The sample comprised PBMCs or a T cell subset sorted from them (not recorded which). The sequence was collected from a man between 18 and 29 years old who had mild COVID-19 (a few samples of this study predate the infection). Cell type and time point are not known. DNA for the CDR3: TGTGCCAGCAGATCGCGGGGTTATGAGCAGTTCTTC. Its protein is CASRSRGYEQFF.